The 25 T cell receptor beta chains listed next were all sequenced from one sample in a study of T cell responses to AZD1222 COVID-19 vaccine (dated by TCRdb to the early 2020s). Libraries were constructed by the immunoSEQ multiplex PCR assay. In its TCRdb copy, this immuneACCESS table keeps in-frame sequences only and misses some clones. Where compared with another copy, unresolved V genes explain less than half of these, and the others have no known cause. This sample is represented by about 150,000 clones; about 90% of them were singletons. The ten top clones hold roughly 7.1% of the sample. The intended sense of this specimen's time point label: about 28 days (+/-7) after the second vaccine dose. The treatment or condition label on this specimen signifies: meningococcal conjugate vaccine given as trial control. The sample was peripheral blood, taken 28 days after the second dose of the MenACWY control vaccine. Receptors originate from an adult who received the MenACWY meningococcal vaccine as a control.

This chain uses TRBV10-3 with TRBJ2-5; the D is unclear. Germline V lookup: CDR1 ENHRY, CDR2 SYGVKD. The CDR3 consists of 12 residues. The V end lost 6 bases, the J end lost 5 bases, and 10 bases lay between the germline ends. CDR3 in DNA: TGTGCCATCAGGGGTTTTGGGGAGACCCAGTACTTC. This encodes CAIRGFGETQYF.

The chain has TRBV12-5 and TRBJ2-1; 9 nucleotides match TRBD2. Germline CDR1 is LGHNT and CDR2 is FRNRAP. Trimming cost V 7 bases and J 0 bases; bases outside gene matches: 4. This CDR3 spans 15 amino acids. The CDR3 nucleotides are TGTGCTAGTGACCTTAGCGGGAGCTCCTACAATGAGCAGTTCTTC. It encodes CASDLSGSSYNEQFF.

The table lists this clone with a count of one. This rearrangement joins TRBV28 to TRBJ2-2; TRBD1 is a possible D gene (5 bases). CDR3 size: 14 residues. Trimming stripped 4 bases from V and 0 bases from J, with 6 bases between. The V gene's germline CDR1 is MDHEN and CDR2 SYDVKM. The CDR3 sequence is CASSSRANTGELFF. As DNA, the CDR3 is TGTGCCAGCAGTTCCAGGGCGAACACCGGGGAGCTGTTTTTT.

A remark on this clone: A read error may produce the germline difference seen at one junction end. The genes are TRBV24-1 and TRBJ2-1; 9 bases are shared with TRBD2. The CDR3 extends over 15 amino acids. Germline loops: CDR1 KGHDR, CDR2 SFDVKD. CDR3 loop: CATSGLGRGGNEQFF. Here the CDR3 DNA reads TGTGCCACCAGTGGTTTGGGGCGGGGGGGCAATGAGCAGTTCTTC.

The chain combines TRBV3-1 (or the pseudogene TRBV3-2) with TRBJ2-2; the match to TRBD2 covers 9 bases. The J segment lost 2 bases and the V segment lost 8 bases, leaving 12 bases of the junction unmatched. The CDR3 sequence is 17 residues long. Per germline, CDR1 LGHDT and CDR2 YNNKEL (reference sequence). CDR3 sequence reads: CASSMTSGKSNTGELFF. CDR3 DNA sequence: TGTGCCAGCTCGATGACTAGCGGCAAATCTAACACCGGGGAGCTGTTTTTT.

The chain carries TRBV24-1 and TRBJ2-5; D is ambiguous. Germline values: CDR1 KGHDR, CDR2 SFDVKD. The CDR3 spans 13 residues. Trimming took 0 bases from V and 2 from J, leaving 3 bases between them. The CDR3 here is CATSDLSQETQYF. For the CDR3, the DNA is TGTGCCACCAGTGATTTGAGTCAAGAGACCCAGTACTTC.

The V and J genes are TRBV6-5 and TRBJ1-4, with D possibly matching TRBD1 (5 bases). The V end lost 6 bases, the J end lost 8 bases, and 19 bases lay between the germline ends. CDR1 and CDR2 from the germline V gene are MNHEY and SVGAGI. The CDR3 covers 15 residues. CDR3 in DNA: TGTGCCAGCAGCCACCGACCTCCTCGGGACGAAAAACTGTTTTTT. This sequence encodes CASSHRPPRDEKLFF.

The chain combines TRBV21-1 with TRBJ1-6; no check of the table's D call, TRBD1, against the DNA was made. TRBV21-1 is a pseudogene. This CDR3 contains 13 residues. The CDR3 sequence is CASSSSYNSPLHF. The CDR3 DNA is TGTGCCAGCTCCAGCTCCTATAATTCACCCCTCCACTTT.

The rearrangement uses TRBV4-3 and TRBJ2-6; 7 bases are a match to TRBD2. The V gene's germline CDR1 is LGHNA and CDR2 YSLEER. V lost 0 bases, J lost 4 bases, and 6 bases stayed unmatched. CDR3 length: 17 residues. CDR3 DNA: TGCGCCAGCAGCCAAGATTCGGGGGGTGCAGGGGCCAACGTCCTGACTTTC. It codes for CASSQDSGGAGANVLTF.

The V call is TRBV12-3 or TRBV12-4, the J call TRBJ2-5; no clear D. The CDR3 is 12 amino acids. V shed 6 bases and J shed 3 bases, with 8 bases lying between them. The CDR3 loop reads CASSQREETQYF. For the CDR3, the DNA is TGTGCCAGCAGCCAACGGGAAGAGACCCAGTACTTC.

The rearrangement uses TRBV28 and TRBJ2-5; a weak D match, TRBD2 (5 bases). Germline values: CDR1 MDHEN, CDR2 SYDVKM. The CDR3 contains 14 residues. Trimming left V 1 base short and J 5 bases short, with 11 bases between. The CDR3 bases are TGTGCCAGCAGTTTATACGCTAGCAGCGAGACCCAGTACTTC. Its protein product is CASSLYASSETQYF.

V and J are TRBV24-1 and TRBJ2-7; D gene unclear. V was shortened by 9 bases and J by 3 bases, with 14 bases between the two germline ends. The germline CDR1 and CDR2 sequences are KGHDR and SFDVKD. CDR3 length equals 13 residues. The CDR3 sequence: CATLVGESYEQYF. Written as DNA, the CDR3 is TGTGCCACCCTTGTCGGAGAAAGCTACGAGCAGTACTTC.

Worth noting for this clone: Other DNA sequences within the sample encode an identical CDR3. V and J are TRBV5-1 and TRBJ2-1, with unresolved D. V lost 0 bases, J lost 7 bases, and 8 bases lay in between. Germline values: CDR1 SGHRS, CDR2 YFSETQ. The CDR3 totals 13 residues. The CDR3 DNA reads TGCGCCAGCAGCTTGGCCGCGGAGAATGAGCAGTTCTTC. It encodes CASSLAAENEQFF.

CDR3 sequence reads: CASSATGRTEAFF. The CDR3 bases are TGTGCCAGCAGCGCAACGGGGAGGACTGAAGCTTTCTTT. The gene calls are TRBV2 and TRBJ1-1; D gene ambiguous. Germline V CDR1 and CDR2: SNHLY, FYNNEI. Trimming pared 6 bases from V and 5 bases from J, leaving 13 bases between. This CDR3 spans 13 amino acids.

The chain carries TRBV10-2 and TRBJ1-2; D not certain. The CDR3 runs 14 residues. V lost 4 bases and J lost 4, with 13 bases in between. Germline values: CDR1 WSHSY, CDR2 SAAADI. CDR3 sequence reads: CASSAERRLYGYTF. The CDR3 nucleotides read TGCGCCAGCAGTGCTGAAAGGCGGCTCTATGGCTACACCTTC.

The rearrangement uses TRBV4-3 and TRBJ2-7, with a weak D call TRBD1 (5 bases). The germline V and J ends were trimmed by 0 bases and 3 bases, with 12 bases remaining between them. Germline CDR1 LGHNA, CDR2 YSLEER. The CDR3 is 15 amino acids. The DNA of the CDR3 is TGCGCCAGCAGCCAAGATCTCCAGGGTGGCTACGAGCAGTACTTC. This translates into CASSQDLQGGYEQYF.

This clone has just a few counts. The CDR3 protein is CASSETYEQYF. The CDR3 DNA reads TGTGCCAGCAGCGAGACCTACGAGCAGTACTTC. This sequence joins TRBV5-5 and TRBJ2-7; D gene uncertain. Germline V gene data show CDR1 as SGHKS and CDR2 as YYEKEE (reference sequence). V shed 4 bases and J shed 2 bases, with 4 bases lying between them. The CDR3 length is 11 residues.

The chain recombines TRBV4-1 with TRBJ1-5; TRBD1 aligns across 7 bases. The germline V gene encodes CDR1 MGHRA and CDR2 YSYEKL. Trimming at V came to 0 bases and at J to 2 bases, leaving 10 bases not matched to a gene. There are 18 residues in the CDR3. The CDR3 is CASSQDPTGLLRNQPQHF. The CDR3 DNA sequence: TGCGCCAGCAGCCAAGACCCGACAGGGCTTCTACGCAATCAGCCCCAGCATTTT.

The CDR3 DNA sequence: TGTGCCAGCCAGACAGGGACCTATGGCTACACCTTC. This translates into CASQTGTYGYTF. This chain uses TRBV28 with TRBJ1-2, with 7 nucleotides matching TRBD1. Germline CDR1 reads MDHEN; CDR2 reads SYDVKM. J was trimmed by 4 bases and V by 8 bases; bases with no gene match: 4. The CDR3 runs 12 residues.

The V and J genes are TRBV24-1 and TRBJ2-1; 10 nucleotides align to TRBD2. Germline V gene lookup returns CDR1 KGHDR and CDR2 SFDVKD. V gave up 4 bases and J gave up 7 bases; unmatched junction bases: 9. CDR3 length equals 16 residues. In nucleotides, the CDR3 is TGTGCCACCAGTGAACCCGACGGGACTAGCGAAAATGAGCAGTTCTTC. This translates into CATSEPDGTSENEQFF.

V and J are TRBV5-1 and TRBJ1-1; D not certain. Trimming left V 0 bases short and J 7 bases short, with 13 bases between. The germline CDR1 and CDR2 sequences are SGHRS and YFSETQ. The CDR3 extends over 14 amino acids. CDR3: CASSLAKDGNEAFF. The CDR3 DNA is TGCGCCAGCAGCTTGGCAAAGGATGGGAATGAAGCTTTCTTT.

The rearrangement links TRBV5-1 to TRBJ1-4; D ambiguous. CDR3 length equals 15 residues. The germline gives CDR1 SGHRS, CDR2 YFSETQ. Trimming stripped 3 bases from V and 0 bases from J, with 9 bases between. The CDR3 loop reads CASSSTPSTNEKLFF. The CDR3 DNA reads TGCGCCAGCAGCTCGACCCCTTCAACTAATGAAAAACTGTTTTTT.

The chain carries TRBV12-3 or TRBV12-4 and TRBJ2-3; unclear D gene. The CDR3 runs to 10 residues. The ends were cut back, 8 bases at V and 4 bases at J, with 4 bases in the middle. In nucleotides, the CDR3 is TGTGCCAGCGGCGCAGATACGCAGTATTTT. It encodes CASGADTQYF.

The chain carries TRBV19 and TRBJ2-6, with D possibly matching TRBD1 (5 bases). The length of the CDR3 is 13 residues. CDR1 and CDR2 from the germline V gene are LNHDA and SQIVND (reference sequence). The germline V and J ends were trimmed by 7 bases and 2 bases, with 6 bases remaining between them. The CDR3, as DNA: TGTGCCAGTAAGGGGACTGGGGCCAACGTCCTGACTTTC. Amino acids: CASKGTGANVLTF.

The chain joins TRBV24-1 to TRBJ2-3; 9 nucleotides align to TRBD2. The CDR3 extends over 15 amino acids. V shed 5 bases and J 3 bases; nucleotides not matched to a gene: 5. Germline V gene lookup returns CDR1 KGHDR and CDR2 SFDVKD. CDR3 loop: CATSGHSGRTDTQYF. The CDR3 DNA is TGTGCCACCAGTGGGCATAGCGGGAGAACAGATACGCAGTATTTT.